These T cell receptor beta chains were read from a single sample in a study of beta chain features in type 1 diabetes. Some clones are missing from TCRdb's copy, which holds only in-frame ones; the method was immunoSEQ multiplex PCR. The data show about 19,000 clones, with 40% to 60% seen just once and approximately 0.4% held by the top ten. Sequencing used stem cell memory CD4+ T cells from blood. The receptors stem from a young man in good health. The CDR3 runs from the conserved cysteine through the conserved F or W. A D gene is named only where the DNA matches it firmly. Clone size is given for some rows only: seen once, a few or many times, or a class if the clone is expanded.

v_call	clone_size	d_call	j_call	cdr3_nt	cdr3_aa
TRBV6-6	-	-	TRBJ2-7	TGTGCCAGCACCGCAACTCGGAGCTCCTACGAGCAGTACTTC	CASTATRSSYEQYF
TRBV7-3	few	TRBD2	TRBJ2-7	TGTGCCAGCAGCTTAAATCTCCGCGGGAGTTGGGGCGACGAGCAGTACTTC	CASSLNLRGSWGDEQYF
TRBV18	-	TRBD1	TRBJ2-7	TGTGCCAGCTCACTTTCCGGGACAGGGTCCTACGAGCAGTACTTC	CASSLSGTGSYEQYF
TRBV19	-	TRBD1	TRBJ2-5	TGTGCCAGTAGCTCTTTCGGGACAGGGGACGAAGAGACCCAGTACTTC	CASSSFGTGDEETQYF
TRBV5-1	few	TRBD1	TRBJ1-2	TGCGCCAGCAGCTCACGACAGGGTCCCACGAATCAGGGGAATGGCTACACCTTC	CASSSRQGPTNQGNGYTF
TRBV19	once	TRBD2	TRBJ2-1	TGTGCCAGTAGTATGACTAGCGGGAGGGCTCGTATGGGCAATGAGCAGTTCTTC	CASSMTSGRARMGNEQFF
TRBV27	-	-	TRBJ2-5	TGTGCCAGCAGTTTAGGCGAGACCCAGTACTTC	CASSLGETQYF
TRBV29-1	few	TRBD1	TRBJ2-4	TGCAGCACCCGACAGGGGGGGGACATTCAGTACTTC	CSTRQGGDIQYF
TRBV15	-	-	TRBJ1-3	TGTGCCACCAGCAGGGAACAGGGACCTTCTGGAAACACCATATATTTT	CATSREQGPSGNTIYF
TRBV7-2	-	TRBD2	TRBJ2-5	TGTGCCAGCAGCTTAAATGGCGGGAGGATCGGAGAGACCCAGTACTTC	CASSLNGGRIGETQYF
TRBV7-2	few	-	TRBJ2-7	TGTGCCAGCAGTATAACGGACAGAAACGAGCAGTACTTC	CASSITDRNEQYF
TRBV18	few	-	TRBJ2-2	TGTGCCAGCTCACCACAGCTCAGAGAGGGCACCGGGGAGCTGTTTTTT	CASSPQLREGTGELFF
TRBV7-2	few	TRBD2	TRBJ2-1	TGTGCCAGCAGCTCTAGCGGGAGAGGTTACAATGAGCAGTTCTTC	CASSSSGRGYNEQFF
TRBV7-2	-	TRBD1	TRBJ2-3	TGTGCCAGCAGCTCCATGACAGGGTCGGATACGCAGTATTTT	CASSSMTGSDTQYF
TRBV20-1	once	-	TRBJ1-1	TGCAGTACGGGGGGTTTGACTGAAGCTTTCTTT	CSTGGLTEAFF
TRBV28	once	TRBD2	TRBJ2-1	TGTGCCAGCAGTGCGGGACTAGGGGTTCATGAGCAGTTCTTC	CASSAGLGVHEQFF
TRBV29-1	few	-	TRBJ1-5	TGCAGCGTTTGGGACTATAATCAGCCCCAGCATTTT	CSVWDYNQPQHF
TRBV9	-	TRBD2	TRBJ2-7	TGTGCCAGCAGCGCTTTAGCGGGGGGGGCCTTCGAGCAGTACTTC	CASSALAGGAFEQYF
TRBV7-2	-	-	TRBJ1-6	TGTGCCAGCAGTCGTACTGGACGGCTAACGACGGGATCACCCCTCCACTTT	CASSRTGRLTTGSPLHF
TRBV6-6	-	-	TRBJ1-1	TGTGCCAGCACCACCACGGGGTGGGACACTGAAGCTTTCTTT	CASTTTGWDTEAFF
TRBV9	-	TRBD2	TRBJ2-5	TGTGCCAGCAGCGTAGGGGCTAGCGGGAGTCTACAAGAGACCCAGTACTTC	CASSVGASGSLQETQYF
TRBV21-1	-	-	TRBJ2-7	TGTGCCAGCAGCACCAACACCGGACAGAAGCAGTACTTC	CASSTNTGQKQYF
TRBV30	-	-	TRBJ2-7	TGTGCCTGGAGTGGAGGAAGAGTTTGGGCCTACGAGCAGTACTTC	CAWSGGRVWAYEQYF
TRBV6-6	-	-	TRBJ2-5	TGTGCCAGCAGTTACTCAGGGGAAGAGACCCAGTACTTC	CASSYSGEETQYF
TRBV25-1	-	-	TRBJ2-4	TGTGCCAGCAGTGATAGAGGGGGTAAAAAAAACATTCAGTACTTC	CASSDRGGKKNIQYF
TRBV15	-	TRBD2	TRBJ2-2	TGTGCCACCAGCAGAGATGGCCCGTGGCGGGAGGCCGGGGAGCTGTTTTTT	CATSRDGPWREAGELFF
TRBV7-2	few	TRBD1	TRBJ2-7	TGTGCCAGCAGCGTACCGGGACAGTCCTCTCTAGGGCAGTACTTC	CASSVPGQSSLGQYF
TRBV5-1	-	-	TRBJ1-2	TGCGCCAGCAGCTTGAATCCGGGAACCAACTATGGCTACACCTTC	CASSLNPGTNYGYTF
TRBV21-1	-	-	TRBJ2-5	TGTGCCAGCAGCAACCTAACAGATACCCAAGAGACCCAGTACTTC	CASSNLTDTQETQYF
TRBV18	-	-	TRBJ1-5	TGTGCCAGCTCACCTCAGGGGCCTCAGCCCCAGCATTTT	CASSPQGPQPQHF
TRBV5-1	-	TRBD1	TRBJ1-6	TGCGCCAGCGCAGGACAGGGGGCTTCACCCCTCCACTTT	CASAGQGASPLHF
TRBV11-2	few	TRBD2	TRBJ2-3	TGTGCCAGCAGCTTAACCGGACTAGCTTCAAATACGCAGTATTTT	CASSLTGLASNTQYF
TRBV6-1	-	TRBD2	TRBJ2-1	TGTGCCTGGTCTAGCGGCTACAATGAGCAGTTCTTC	CAWSSGYNEQFF
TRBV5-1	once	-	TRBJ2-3	TGCGCCAGCAGCTTCAGACAGGATCCAGATACGCAGTATTTT	CASSFRQDPDTQYF
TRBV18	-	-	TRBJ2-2	TGTGCCAGCTCACCCACTGGGGGCCCGAACACCGGGGAGCTGTTTTTT	CASSPTGGPNTGELFF
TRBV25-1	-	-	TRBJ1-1	TGTGCCAGCGTCAGAAACACTGAAGCTTTCTTT	CASVRNTEAFF
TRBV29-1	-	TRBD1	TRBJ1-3	TGCAGCGTTGACCTGGACAGGGCGGGGGGAAACACCATATATTTT	CSVDLDRAGGNTIYF
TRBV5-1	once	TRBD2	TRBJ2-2	TGCGCCAGCAGCTTGGCGCTAGCGGGAGGGCACGCCGGGGAGCTGTTTTTT	CASSLALAGGHAGELFF
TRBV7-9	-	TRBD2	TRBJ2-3	TGTGCCAGCAGCTTACCCGTAGCGGGGGGGCCCGGAGATACGCAGTATTTT	CASSLPVAGGPGDTQYF
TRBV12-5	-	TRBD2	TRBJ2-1	TGTGCTAGTGGTTTGGTAGTTAGCGGGAGTAAGTTCATTTCTGATGAGCAGTTCTTC	CASGLVVSGSKFISDEQFF
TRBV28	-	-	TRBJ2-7	TGTGCCAGCAGTTTACTAGCCCTTTACGAGCAGTACTTC	CASSLLALYEQYF
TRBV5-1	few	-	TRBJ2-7	TGCGCCAGCAGCTTGACCCAGGGGCAGTACGAGCAGTACTTC	CASSLTQGQYEQYF
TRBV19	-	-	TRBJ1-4	TGTGCCAGTACCCCCCGCGGGGGTGGTATTGCTCGGGCTAATGAAAAACTGTTTTTT	CASTPRGGGIARANEKLFF
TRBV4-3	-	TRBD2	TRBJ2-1	TGCGCCAGCAGCCAAGCCCGGACTAGCGGGTTATACAATGAGCAGTTCTTC	CASSQARTSGLYNEQFF
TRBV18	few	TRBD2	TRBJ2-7	TGTGCCAGCTCACCACGAGCGGGAGAAATACACGAGCAGTACTTC	CASSPRAGEIHEQYF
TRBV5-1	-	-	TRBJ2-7	TGCGCCAGCAGCCCGTCGGTCCTTACCTACGAGCAGTACTTC	CASSPSVLTYEQYF
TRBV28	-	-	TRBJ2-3	TGTGCCAGCAGTTTATGGGCGGGAACCAGCACAGATACGCAGTATTTT	CASSLWAGTSTDTQYF
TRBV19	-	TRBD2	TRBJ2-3	TGTGCCAGCGGCATAGCGGGAGTTGCAGATACGCAGTATTTT	CASGIAGVADTQYF
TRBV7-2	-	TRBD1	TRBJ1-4	TGTGCCAGCAGGCCCCCCGGGACAGGGCGGGAAAAACTGTTTTTT	CASRPPGTGREKLFF
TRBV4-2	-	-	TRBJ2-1	TGTGCCAGCAGCCAGGTTAGCGGCGTTCCCTCCTACAATGAGCAGTTCTTC	CASSQVSGVPSYNEQFF
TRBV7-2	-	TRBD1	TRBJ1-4	TGTGCCAGCAGCTTATCCGGGACAGGGGGCGAAAAACTGTTTTTT	CASSLSGTGGEKLFF
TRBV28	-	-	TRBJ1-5	TGTGCCAGCAGTCTTAGAAGATATAGCAATCAGCCCCAGCATTTT	CASSLRRYSNQPQHF
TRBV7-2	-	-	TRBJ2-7	TGTGCCAGCAGCTTCTCCGACAGCTACGAGCAGTACTTC	CASSFSDSYEQYF